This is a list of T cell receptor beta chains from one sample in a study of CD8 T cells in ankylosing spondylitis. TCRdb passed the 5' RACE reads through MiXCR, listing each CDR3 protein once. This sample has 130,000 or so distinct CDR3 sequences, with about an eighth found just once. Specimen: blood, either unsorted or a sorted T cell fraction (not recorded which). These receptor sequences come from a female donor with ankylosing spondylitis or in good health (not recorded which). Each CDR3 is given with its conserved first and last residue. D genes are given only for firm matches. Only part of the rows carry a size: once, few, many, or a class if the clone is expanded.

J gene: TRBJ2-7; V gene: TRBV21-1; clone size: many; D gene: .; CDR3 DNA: TGTGCCAGCAATCACGACAGGGGTTATAACGAGCAGTACTTC; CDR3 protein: CASNHDRGYNEQYF
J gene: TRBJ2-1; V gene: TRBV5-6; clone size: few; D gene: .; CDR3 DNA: TGTGCCAGCAGCTTCGGGTACGGAGAGCAGTTCTTC; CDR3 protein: CASSFGYGEQFF
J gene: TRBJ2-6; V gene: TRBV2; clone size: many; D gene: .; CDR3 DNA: TGTGCCGGACTAACGGAACCTTCTCCTGGGGCCAACGTCCTGACTTTC; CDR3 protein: CAGLTEPSPGANVLTF
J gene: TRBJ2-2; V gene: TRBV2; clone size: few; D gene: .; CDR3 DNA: TGTGCCAGCCGGGGTCTCGCGAACACCGGGGAGCTGTTTTTT; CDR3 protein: CASRGLANTGELFF
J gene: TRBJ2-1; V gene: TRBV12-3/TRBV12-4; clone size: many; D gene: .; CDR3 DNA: TGTGCCAGCAGGCCGGGACTCGCTTATAATGAGCAGTTCTTC; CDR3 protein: CASRPGLAYNEQFF
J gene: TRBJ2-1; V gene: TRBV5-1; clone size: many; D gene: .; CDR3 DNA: TGCGCCAGCAGCTTAGGAGGGGGAGATTACAATGAGCAGTTCTTC; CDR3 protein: CASSLGGGDYNEQFF
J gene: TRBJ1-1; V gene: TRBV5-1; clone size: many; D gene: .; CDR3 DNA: TGCGCCAGCACCCAAACGGGGGGGTTGAACACTGAAGCTTTCTTT; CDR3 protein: CASTQTGGLNTEAFF
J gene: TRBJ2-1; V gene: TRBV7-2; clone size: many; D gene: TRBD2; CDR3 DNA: TGTGCCAGCAGCGAAGAGCGGGGGAGATACAATGAGCAGTTCTTC; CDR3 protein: CASSEERGRYNEQFF
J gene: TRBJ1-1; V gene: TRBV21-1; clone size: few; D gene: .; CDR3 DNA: TGTGCCAGCAGCAATTGGGAGGGAAACCCTGAAGCTTTCTTT; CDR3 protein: CASSNWEGNPEAFF
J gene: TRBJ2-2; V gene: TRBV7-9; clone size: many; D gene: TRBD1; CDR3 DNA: TGTGCCAGCAGCTTATCAGGGGGCGTTAACACCGGGGAGCTGTTTTTT; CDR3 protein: CASSLSGGVNTGELFF
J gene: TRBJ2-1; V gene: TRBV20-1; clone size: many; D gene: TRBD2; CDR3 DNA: TGCAGTGCTAGAGATCGTTCTAGCGGGAGGATCAATGAGCAGTTCTTC; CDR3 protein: CSARDRSSGRINEQFF
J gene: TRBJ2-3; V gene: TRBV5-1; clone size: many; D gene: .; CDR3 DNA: TGCGCCAGCAGCTCCGAACCTAGGGCCTTCACAGATACGCAGTATTTT; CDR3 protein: CASSSEPRAFTDTQYF
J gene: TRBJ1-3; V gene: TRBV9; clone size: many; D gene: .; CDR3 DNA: TGTGCCAGCAGCGTAGCTGGAGCGGCGGGAAACACCATATATTTT; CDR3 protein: CASSVAGAAGNTIYF
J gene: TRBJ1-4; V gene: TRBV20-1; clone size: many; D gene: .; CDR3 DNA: TGCAGTGCTAGAGGAGAGGCCTCCGGAGAAAAACTGTTTTTT; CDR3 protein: CSARGEASGEKLFF
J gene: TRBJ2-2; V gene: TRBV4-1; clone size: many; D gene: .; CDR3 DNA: TGCGCCAGCAGCCAAGTCGGGCGCTCCGGGGAGCTGTTTTTT; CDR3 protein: CASSQVGRSGELFF
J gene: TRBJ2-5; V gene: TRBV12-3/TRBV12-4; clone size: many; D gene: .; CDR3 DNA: TGTGCCAGCTCAAGAGGGCAGCAAGAGACCCAGTACTTC; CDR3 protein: CASSRGQQETQYF
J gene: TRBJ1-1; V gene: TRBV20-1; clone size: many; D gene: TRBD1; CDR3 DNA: TGCAGTGCTAGCGGACAGGCAAATGAAGCTTTCTTT; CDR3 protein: CSASGQANEAFF
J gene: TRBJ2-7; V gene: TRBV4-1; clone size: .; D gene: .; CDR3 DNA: TGCGCCAGCAGCCAAGAACCTTCCCGTAACTACGAGCAGTACTTC; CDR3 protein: CASSQEPSRNYEQYF
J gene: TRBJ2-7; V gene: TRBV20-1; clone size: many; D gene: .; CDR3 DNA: TGCAGTGCTAGTCTCCGGGGGCCCTACGAGCAGTACTTC; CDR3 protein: CSASLRGPYEQYF
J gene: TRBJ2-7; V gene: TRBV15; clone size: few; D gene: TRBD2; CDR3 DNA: TGTGCCACCAGCAGATCCGGACTAGCGGGTTCCTACGAGCAGTACTTC; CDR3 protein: CATSRSGLAGSYEQYF
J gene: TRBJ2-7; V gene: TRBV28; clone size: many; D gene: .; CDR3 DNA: TGTGCCAGCAGTTTATTGGGCAGCTTAGGCTACGAGCAGTACTTC; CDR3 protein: CASSLLGSLGYEQYF
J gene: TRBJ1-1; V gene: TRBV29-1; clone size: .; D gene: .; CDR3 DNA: TGCAGCGTTGGGTACTCGGGTCGTGCTGAAGCTTTCTTT; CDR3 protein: CSVGYSGRAEAFF
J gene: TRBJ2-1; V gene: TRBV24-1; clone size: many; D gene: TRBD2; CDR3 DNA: TGTGCCACCGGGAGGGACGGAGATTGGAATGAGCAGTTCTTC; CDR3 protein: CATGRDGDWNEQFF
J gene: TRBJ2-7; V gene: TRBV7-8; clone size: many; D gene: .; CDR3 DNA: TGTGCCAGCAGCCCAAATTCCGGGTATTCCTACGAGCAGTACTTC; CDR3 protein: CASSPNSGYSYEQYF
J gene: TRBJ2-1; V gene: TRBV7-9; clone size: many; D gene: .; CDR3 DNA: TGTGCCAGCAGCCGTACACAGGGATTAATAGTGGGCAATGAGCAGTTCTTC; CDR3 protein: CASSRTQGLIVGNEQFF
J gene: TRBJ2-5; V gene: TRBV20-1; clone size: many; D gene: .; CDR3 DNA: TGCAGTGCTAGAGACCCACGGGGGCGCGGGGAGACCCAGTACTTC; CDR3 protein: CSARDPRGRGETQYF
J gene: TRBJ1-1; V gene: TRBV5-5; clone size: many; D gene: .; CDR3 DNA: TGTGCCAGCAACCTCAACCCCTCGGGGGTGAACACTGAAGCTTTCTTT; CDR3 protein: CASNLNPSGVNTEAFF
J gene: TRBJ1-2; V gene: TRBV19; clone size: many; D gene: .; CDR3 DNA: TGTGCCAGTAGTATACTCGGAGCTGACTATGGCTACACCTTC; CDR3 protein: CASSILGADYGYTF
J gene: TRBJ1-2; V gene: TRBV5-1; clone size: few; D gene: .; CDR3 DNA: TGCGCCAGCGGGACTGATGCCGGGGCCTATGGCTACACCTTC; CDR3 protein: CASGTDAGAYGYTF
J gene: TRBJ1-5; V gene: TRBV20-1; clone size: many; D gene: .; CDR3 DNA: TGCAGTGCTAGAGATGGAGGGGCAGTGGGGCCCCAGCATTTT; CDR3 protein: CSARDGGAVGPQHF
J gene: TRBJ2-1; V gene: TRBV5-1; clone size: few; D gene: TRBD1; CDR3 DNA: TGCGCCAGCAGCCTCCAGGGGGCTCCTACCTACAATGAGCAGTTCTTC; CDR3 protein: CASSLQGAPTYNEQFF
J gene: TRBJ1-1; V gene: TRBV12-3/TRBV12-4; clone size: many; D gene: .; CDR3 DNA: TGTGCCAGCACCTGGGAGGAGAACACTGAAGCTTTCTTT; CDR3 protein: CASTWEENTEAFF
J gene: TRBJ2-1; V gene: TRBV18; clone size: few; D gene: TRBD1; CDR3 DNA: TGTGCCAGCTCCCCTTCCGGGACAGACTACAATGAGCAGTTCTTC; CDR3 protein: CASSPSGTDYNEQFF
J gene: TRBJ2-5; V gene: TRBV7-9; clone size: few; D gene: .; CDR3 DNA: TGTGCCAGCAGCTTGAGTGGGGCCCAAGAGACCCAGTACTTC; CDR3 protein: CASSLSGAQETQYF
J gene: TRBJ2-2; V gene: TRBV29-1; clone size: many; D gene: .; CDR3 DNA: TGCAGCGGAGATTCAGGGAAGACCGGGGAGCTGTTTTTT; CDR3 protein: CSGDSGKTGELFF
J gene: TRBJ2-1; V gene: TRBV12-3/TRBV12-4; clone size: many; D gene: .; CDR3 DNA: TGTGCCAGCAGTTTGTCTTCCTACAATGAGCAGTTCTTC; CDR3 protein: CASSLSSYNEQFF
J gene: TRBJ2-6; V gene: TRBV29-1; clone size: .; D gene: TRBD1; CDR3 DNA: TGCAGCGTTCACGGGACAGCCGACTCTGGGGCCAACGTCCTGACTTTC; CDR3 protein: CSVHGTADSGANVLTF
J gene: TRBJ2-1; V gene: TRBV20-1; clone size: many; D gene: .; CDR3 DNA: TGCAGTGCTAGAGAACCAGTCATTAATGAGCAGTTCTTC; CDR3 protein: CSAREPVINEQFF
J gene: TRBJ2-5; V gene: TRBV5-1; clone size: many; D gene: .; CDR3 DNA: TGCGCCAGCAGCATCGGGACAAACCAAGAGACCCAGTACTTC; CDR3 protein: CASSIGTNQETQYF
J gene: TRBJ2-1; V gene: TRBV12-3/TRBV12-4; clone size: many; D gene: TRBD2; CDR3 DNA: TGTGCCAGCAGTTACGGAGCGGGGGAGCCCTACAATGAGCAGTTCTTC; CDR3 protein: CASSYGAGEPYNEQFF
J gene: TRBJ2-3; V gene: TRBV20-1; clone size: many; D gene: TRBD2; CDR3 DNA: TGCAGTGCTGAATTAGCGGGGGTCACAGATACGCAGTATTTT; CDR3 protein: CSAELAGVTDTQYF
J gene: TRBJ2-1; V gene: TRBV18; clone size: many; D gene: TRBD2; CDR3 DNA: TGTGCCAGCTCTCTCGGGACTAGGGGGGATGAGCAGTTCTTC; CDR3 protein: CASSLGTRGDEQFF
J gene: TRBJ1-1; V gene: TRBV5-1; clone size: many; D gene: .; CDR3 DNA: TGCGCCAGCAGCTTGCAGACATCTAACACTGAAGCTTTCTTT; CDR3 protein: CASSLQTSNTEAFF
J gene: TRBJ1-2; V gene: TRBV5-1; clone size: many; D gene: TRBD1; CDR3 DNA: TGCGCCAGCAGCTGGGACAGCCCTAACTATGGCTACACCTTC; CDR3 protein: CASSWDSPNYGYTF
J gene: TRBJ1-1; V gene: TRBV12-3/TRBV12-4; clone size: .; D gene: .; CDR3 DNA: TGTACCAGCAGTCCCCCCCAGATGAACACTGAAGCTTTCTTT; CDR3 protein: CTSSPPQMNTEAFF
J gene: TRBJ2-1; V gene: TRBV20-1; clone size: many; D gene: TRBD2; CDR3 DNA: TGCAGTGCGACGCGCAGCGGGATTGACAATGAGCAGTTCTTC; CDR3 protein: CSATRSGIDNEQFF
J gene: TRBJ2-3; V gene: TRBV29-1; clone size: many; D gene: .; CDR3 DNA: TGCAGCGGGATAGCACTCGATACGCAGTATTTT; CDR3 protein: CSGIALDTQYF
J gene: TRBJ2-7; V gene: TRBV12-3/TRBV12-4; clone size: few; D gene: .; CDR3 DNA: TGTGCCAGCAGTTTTGGGGCAGGGAGATCTTACGAGCAGTACTTC; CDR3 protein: CASSFGAGRSYEQYF
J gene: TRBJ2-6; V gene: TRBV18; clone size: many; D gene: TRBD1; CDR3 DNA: TGTGCCAGCTCAAACGGACAGGGGGCTGGGGCCAACGTCCTGACTTTC; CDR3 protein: CASSNGQGAGANVLTF
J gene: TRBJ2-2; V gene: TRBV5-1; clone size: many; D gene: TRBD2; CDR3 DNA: TGCGCCAGCAGCAAGCGGGGGGTCCCTAACACCGGGGAGCTGTTTTTT; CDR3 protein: CASSKRGVPNTGELFF
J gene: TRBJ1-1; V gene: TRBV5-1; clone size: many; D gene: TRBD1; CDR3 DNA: TGCGCCAGCAGCTTACGGACAGGGGACCTTGGGGACACTGAAGCTTTCTTT; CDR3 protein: CASSLRTGDLGDTEAFF
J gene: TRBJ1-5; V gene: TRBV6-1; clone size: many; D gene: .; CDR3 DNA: TGTGCCAGCACTCTAACAGGGTTGGGCAATCAGCCCCAGCATTTT; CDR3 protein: CASTLTGLGNQPQHF
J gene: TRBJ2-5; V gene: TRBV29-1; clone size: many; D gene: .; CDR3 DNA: TGCAGCGTTAACGAAGAGACCCAGTACTTC; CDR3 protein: CSVNEETQYF
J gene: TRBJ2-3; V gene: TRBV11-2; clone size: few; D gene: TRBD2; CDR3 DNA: TGTGCCAGCAGCTTAGTTCCGGGGGGTTCCACAGATACGCAGTATTTT; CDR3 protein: CASSLVPGGSTDTQYF
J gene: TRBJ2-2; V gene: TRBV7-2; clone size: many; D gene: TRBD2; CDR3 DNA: TGTGCCAGCAGCTCCCTCCCTAGCGGGTCAACCGGGGAGCTGTTTTTT; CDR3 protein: CASSSLPSGSTGELFF
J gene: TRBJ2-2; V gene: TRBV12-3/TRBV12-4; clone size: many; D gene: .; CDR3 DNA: TGTGCCAGCAGTAAACGGGAGAGCGGGGAGCTGTTTTTT; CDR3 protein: CASSKRESGELFF
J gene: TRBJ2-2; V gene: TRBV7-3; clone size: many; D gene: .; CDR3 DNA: TGTGCCAGCAGCTTACAAGTGGGGGGAAACACCGGGGAGCTGTTTTTT; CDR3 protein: CASSLQVGGNTGELFF
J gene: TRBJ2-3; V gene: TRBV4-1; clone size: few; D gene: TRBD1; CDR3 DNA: TGCGCCAGCAGCCAAGAGATCGGCGGGACAGGGAAGACAGATACGCAGTATTTT; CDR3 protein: CASSQEIGGTGKTDTQYF
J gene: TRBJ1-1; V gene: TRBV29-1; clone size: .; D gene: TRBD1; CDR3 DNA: TGCAGCGTTGAGCCAGACAGGGTCCCTGAAGCTTTCTTT; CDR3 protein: CSVEPDRVPEAFF